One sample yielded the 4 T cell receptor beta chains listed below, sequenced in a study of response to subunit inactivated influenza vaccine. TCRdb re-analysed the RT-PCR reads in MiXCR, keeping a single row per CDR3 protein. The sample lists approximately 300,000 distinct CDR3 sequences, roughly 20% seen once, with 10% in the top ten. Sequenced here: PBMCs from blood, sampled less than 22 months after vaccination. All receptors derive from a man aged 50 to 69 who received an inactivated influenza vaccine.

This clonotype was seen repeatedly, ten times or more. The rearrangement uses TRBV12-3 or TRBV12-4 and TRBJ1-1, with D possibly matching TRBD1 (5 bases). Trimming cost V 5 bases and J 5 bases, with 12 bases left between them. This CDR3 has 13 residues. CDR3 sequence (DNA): TGTGCCAGCAGTGTGGGGGGTTGGACTGAAGCTTTCTTT. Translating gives CASSVGGWTEAFF.

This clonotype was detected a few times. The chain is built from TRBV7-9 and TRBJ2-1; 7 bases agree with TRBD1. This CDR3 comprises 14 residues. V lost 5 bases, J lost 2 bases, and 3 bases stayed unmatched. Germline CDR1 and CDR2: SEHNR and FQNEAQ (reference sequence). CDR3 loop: CASSIGTAYNEQFF. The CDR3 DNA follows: TGTGCCAGCAGCATCGGGACAGCCTACAATGAGCAGTTCTTC. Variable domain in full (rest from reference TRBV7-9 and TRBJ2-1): DTGVSQNPRHKITKRGQNVTFRCDPISEHNRLYWYRQTLGQGPEFLTYFQNEAQLEKSRLLSDRFSAERPKGSFSTLEIQRTEQGDSAMYLCASSIGTAYNEQFFGPGTRLTVL.

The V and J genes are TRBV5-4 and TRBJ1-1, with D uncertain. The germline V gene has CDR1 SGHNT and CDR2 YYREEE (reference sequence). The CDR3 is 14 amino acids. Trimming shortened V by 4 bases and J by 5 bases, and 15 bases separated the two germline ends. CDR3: CASSPYRVGTEAFF. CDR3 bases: TGTGCCAGCAGCCCATACAGAGTTGGAACTGAAGCTTTCTTT. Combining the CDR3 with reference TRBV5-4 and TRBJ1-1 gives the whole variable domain ETGVTQSPTHLIKTRGQQVTLRCSSQSGHNTVSWYQQALGQGPQFIFQYYREEENGRGNFPPRFSGLQFPNYSSELNVNALELDDSALYLCASSPYRVGTEAFFGQGTRLTVV.

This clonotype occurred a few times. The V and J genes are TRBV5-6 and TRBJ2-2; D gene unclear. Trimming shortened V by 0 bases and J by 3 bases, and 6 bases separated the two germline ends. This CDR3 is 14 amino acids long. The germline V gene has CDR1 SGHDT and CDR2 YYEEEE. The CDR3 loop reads CASSLVSDTGELFF. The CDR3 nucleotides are TGTGCCAGCAGCTTGGTCAGCGACACCGGGGAGCTGTTTTTT.